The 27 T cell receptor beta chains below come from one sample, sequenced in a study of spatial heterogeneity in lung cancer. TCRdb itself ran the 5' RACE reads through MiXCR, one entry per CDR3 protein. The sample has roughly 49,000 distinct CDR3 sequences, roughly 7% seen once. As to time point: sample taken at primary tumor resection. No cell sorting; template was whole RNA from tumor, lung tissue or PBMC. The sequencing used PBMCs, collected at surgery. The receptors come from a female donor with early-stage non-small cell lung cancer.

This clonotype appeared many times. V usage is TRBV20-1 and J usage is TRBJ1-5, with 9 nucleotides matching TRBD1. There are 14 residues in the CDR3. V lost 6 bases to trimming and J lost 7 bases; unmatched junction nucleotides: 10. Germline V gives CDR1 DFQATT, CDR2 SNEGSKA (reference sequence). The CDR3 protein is CSATPGQGGQPQHF. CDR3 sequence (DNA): TGCAGTGCCACACCGGGACAGGGAGGACAGCCCCAGCATTTT.

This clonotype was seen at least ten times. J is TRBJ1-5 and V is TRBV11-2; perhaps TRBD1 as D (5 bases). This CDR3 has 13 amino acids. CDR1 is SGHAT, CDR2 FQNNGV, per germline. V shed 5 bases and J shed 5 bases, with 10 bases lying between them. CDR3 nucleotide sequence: TGTGCCAGCAGCAGGGACCTTTATCAGCCCCAGCATTTT. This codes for CASSRDLYQPQHF.

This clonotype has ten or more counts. The CDR3 spells CASSSREGARETQYF. Written as DNA, the CDR3 is TGTGCCAGCAGCTCCCGGGAAGGGGCCCGGGAGACCCAGTACTTC. The chain joins TRBV11-1 to TRBJ2-5; either TRBD1 or TRBD2 may supply D (5 bases each). This CDR3 contains 15 residues. V lost 4 bases, J lost 5 bases, and 17 bases lay in between. Germline V CDR1 and CDR2: SGHAT, FQDESV (reference sequence).

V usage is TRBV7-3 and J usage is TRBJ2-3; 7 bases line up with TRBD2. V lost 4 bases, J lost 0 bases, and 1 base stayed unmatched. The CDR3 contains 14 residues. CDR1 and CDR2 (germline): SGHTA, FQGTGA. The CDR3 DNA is TGTGCCAGCAGCTCGACTAGCAGCACAGATACGCAGTATTTT. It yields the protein CASSSTSSTDTQYF.

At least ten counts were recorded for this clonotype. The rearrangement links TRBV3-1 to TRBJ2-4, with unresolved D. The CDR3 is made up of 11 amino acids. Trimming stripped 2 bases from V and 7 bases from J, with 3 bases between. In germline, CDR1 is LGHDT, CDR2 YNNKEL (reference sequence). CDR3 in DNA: TGTGCCAGCAGCCAAAGCAACATTCAGTACTTC. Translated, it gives CASSQSNIQYF.

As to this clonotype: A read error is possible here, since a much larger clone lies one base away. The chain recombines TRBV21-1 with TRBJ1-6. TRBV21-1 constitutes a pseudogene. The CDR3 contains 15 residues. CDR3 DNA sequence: TGTGCCAGCAGCAAAGCCGATCGTGGCAATTCATCCCTCCACTTT. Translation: CASSKADRGNSSLHF.

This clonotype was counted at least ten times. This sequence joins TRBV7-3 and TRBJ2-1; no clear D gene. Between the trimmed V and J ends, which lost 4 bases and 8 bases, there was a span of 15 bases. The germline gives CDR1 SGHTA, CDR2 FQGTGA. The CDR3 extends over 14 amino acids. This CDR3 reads CASSSTNPPYEQFF. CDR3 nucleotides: TGTGCCAGCAGCTCTACCAATCCGCCCTATGAGCAGTTCTTC.

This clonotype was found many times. CDR3: CASSSGTGKGEQYF. For the CDR3, the DNA is TGTGCCAGCAGTTCCGGGACAGGAAAAGGCGAGCAGTACTTC. The gene calls are TRBV12-3 or TRBV12-4 and TRBJ2-7; 8 bases are shared with TRBD1. This CDR3 comprises 14 residues. The junction had 8 bases not matched to a gene; V was cut back by 4 bases and J by 6 bases.

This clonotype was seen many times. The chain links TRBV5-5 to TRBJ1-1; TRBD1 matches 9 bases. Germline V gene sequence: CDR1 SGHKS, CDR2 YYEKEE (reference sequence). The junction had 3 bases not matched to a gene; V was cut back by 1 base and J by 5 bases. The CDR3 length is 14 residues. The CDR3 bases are TGTGCCAGCAGCTTGACAGGGGGCTTTACTGAAGCTTTCTTT. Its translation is CASSLTGGFTEAFF.

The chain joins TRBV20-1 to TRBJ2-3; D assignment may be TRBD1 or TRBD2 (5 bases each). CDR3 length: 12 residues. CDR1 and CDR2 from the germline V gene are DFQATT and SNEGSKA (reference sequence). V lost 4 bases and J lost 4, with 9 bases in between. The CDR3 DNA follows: TGCAGTGCTAAATGGGGGTCAGATACGCAGTATTTT. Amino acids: CSAKWGSDTQYF.

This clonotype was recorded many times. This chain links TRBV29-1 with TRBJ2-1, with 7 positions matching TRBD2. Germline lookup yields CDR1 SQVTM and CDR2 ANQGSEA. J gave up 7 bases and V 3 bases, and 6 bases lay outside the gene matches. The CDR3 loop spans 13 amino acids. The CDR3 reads CSVEGGAGNEQFF. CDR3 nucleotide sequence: TGCAGCGTTGAGGGAGGGGCTGGTAATGAGCAGTTCTTC.

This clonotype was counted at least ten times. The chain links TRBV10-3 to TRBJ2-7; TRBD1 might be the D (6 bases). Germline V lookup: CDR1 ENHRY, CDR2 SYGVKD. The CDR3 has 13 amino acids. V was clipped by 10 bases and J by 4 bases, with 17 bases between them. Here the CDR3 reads CASGQTPWYEQYF. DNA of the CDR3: TGTGCCAGTGGACAGACCCCCTGGTACGAGCAGTACTTC.

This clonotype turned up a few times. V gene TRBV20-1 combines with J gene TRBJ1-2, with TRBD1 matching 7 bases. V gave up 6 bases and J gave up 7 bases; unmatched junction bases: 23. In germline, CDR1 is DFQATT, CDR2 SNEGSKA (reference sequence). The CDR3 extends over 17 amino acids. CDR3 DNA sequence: TGCAGTGCAACTGCCCCGGGACAGAGAAAGACTCCTATTGGCTACACCTTC. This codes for CSATAPGQRKTPIGYTF.

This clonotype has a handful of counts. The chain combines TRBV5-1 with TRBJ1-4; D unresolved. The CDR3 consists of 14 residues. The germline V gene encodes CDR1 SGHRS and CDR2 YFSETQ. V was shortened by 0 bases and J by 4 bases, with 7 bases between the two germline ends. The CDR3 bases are TGCGCCAGCAGCTTGGTCAGCGTTAATGAAAAACTGTTTTTT. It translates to CASSLVSVNEKLFF.

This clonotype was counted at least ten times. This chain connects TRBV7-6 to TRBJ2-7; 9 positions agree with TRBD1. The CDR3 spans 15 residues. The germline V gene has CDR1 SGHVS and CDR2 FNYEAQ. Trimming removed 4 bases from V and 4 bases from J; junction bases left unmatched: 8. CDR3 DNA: TGTGCCAGCAGCTCCCCCCTACAGGGGGCGTACGAGCAGTACTTC. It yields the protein CASSSPLQGAYEQYF.

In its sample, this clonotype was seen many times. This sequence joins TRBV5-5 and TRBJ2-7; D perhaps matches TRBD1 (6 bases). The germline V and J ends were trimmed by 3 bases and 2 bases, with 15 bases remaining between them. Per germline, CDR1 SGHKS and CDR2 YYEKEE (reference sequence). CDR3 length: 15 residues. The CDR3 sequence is CASSSRGPTTYEQYF. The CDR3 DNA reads TGTGCCAGCAGCTCCAGGGGCCCCACGACCTACGAGCAGTACTTC. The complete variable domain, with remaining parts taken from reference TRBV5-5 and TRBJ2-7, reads DAGVTQSPTHLIKTRGQQVTLRCSPISGHKSVSWYQQVLGQGPQFIFQYYEKEERGRGNFPDRFSARQFPNYSSELNVNALLLGDSALYLCASSSRGPTTYEQYFGPGTRLTVT.

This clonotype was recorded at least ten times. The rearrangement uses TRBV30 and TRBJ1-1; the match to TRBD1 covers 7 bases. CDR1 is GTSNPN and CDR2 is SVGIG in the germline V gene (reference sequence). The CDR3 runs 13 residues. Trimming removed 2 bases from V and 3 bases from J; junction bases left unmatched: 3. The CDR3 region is CAWSKGAYTEAFF. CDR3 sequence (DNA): TGTGCCTGGAGTAAGGGGGCGTACACTGAAGCTTTCTTT.

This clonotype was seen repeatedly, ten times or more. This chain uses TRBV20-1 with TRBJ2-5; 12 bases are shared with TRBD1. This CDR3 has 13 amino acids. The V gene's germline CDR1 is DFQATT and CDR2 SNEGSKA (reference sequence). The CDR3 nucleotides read TGCAGCTTGCCCGGGACAGGGGGCGAGACCCAGTACTTC. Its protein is CSLPGTGGETQYF.

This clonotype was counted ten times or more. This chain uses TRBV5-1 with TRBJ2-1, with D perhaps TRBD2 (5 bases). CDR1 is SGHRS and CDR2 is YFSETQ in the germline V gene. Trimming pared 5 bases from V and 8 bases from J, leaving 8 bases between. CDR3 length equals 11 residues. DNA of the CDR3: TGCGCCAGCAGATTCGGGGATGAGCAGTTCTTC. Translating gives CASRFGDEQFF.

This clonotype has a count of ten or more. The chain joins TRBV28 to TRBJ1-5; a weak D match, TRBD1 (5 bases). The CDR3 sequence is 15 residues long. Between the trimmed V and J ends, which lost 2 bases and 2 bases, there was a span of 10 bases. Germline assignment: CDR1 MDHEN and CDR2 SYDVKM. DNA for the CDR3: TGTGCCAGCAGTTTAACCGGGGGGGGCAATCAGCCCCAGCATTTT. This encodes CASSLTGGGNQPQHF.

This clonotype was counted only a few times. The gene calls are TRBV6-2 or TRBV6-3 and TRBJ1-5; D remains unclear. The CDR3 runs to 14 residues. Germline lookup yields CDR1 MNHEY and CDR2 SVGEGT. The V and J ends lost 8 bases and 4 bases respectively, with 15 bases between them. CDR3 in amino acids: CASEGRRRNQPQHF. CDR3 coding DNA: TGTGCCAGCGAGGGAAGGAGGCGGAATCAGCCCCAGCATTTT.

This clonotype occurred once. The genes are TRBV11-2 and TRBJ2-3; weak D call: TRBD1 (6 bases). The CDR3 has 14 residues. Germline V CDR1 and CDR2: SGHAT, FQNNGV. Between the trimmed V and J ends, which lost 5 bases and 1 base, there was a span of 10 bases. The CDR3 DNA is TGTGCCAGCAGCCCCGACAGGCGCACAGATACGCAGTATTTT. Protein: CASSPDRRTDTQYF.

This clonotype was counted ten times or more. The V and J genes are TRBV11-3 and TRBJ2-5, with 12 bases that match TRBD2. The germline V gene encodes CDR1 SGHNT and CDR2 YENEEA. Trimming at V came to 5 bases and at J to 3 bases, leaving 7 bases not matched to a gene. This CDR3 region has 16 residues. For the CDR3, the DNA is TGTGCCAGCAGCCCGTCCTCTAGCGGGGGGGAAGAGACCCAGTACTTC. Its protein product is CASSPSSSGGEETQYF.

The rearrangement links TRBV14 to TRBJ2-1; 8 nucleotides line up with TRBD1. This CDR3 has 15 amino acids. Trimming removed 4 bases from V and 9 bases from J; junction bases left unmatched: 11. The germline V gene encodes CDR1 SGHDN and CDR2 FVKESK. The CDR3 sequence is CASSPTGGISGEQFF. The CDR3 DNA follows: TGTGCCAGCAGCCCCACAGGGGGGATTTCTGGTGAGCAGTTCTTC.

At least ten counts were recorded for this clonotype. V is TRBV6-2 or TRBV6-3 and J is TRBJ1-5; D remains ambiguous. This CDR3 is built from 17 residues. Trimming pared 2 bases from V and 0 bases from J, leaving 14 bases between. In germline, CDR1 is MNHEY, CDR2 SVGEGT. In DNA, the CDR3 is TGTGCCAGCAGTTACAAATCGGGGTGGAGTAGCAATCAGCCCCAGCATTTT. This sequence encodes CASSYKSGWSSNQPQHF.

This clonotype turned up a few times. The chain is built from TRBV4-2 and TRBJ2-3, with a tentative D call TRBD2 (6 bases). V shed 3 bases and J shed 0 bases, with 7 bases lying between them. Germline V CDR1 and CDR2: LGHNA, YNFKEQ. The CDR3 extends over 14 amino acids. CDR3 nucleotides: TGTGCCAGCAGCCACGGGAGAAGCACAGATACGCAGTATTTT. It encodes CASSHGRSTDTQYF.

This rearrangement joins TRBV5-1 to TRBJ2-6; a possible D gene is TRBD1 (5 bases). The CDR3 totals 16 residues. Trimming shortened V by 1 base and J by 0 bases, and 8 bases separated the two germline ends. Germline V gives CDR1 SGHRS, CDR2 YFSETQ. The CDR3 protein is CASSLTGSSGANVLTF. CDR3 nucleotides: TGCGCCAGCAGCTTGACAGGAAGCTCTGGGGCCAACGTCCTGACTTTC.